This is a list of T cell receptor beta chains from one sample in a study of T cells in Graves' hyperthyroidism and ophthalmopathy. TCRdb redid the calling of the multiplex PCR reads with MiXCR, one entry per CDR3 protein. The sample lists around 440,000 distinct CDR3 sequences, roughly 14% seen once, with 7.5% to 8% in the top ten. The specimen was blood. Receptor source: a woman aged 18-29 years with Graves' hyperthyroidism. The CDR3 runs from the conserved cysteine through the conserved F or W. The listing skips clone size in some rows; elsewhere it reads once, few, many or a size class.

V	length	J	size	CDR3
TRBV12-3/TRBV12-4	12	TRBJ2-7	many	CASSAQGYEQYF
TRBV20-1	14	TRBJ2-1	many	CSAAPRGRGDEQFF
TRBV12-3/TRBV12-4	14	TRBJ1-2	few	CASSFAGRGSGYTF
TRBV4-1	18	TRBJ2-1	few	CASSQDSLLAGGYNEQFF
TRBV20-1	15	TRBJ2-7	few	CSARDATDYTTEQYF
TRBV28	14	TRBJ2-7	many	CASIAGGLPYEQYF
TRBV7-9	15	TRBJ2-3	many	CASSLELTNQDTQYF
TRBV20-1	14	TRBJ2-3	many	CSAPSGRSTDTQYF
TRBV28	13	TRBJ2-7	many	CASSWTGGFEQYF
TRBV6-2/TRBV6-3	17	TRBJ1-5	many	CASSYSPGQGGNQPQHF
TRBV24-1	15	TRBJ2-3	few	CATSDNPASTDTQYF
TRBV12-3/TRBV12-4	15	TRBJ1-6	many	CASSPVDRLNSPLHF
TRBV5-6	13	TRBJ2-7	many	CASSWSGFYEQYF
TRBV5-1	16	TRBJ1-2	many	CASSYPPTGNPEGYTF
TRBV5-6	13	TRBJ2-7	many	CASSRQGPYEQYF
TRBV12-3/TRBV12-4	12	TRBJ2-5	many	CASSWGSRTQYF
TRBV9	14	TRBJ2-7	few	CASSVNSGPYEQYF
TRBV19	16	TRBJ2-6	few	CASSIDAFSGANVLTF
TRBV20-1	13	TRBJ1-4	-	CGARHLQVEKLFF
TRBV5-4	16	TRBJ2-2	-	CASSRSGGQGTGELFF
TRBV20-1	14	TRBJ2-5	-	CSVRRGGLVETQYF
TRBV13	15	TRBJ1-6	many	CASSLGGGTNSPLHF
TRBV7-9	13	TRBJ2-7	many	CASSKTGSYEQYF
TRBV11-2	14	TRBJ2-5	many	CASSFSRARETQYF
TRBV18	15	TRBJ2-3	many	CASSSGLAITDTQYF
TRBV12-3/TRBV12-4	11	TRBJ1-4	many	CASSLREKLFF
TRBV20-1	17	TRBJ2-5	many	CSARVLPGQGNQETQYF
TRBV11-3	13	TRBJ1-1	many	CASSPGTGTEAFF
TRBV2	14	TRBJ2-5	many	CASSETLPQETQYF
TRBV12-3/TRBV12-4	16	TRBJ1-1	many	CASSSSRSRRGTEAFF
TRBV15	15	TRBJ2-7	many	CATSRESLRPDEQYF
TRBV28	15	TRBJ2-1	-	CASSLSAGGLDEQFF
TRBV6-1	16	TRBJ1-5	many	CASSDLLTGWEQPQHF
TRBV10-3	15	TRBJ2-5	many	CAISDEGGHGETQYF
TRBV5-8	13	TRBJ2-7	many	CASSSTRGYEQYF
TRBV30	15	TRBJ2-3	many	CAWDDVGGNTDTQYF
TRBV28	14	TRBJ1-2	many	CASSFGTGYYGYTF
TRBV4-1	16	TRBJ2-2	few	CASSQHRARATGELFF
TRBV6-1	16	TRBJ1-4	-	CASSFGGGTANKKLFF
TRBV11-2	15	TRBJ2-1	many	CASSRGTSVYNEQFF
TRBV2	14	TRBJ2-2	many	CASSGDRAFGELFF
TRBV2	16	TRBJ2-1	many	CASIGPSPSSYNEQFF
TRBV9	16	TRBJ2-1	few	CASSEWTSGSYNEQFF
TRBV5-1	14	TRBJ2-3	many	CASSRWTSTDTQYF
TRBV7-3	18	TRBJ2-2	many	CASSLSPGLAGETGELFF
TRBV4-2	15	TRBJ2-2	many	CASSPTGPNTGELFF
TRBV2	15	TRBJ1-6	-	CASSEAVRPNSPLHF
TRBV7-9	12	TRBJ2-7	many	CASSWTAYEQYF
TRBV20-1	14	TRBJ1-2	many	CRPTGGEDNYGYTF
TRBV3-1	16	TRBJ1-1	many	CASSPRVGTLNTEAFF
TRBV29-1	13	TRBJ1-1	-	CSVEVERVTEAFF
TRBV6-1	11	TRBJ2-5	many	CAGAKGPPKYF
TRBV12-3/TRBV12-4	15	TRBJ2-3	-	CASSRTSGAPDTQYF
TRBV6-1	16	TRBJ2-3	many	CASSERAGLSTDTQYF